This is a list of T cell receptor beta chains from one sample in a study of blood T cell repertoires in COVID-19. Generated by immunoSEQ multiplex PCR, the TCRdb table keeps only in-frame clones and is missing some. Here the sample spans some 210,000 clones, about 83% being singletons. Sequencing was done on a sample of peripheral blood. The receptors come from a woman in her forties or fifties with active or convalescent COVID-19. The CDR3 runs from the conserved cysteine through the conserved F or W.

j_call v_call cdr3_aa
TRBJ1-2 TRBV5-1 CASSLTGQGGYTF
TRBJ1-2 TRBV7-2 CASSADGGNYGYTF
TRBJ2-5 TRBV30 CAWNSGTAQETQYF
TRBJ1-5 TRBV6-2/TRBV6-3 CASSVRASNQPQHF
TRBJ1-2 TRBV5-6 CASSLGGQGLNYGYTF
TRBJ1-1 TRBV11-3 CASSLRVNTEAFF
TRBJ2-1 TRBV5-6 CASSLPTGGEQFF
TRBJ2-7 TRBV4-1 CASQLGASASYEQYF
TRBJ1-5 TRBV5-6 CASSLNGQPQHF
TRBJ2-5 TRBV14 CASSTLQGSPETQYF
TRBJ2-1 TRBV30 CAWTSGSSYNEQFF
TRBJ2-4 TRBV5-1 CASRLTDSLAKNIQYF
TRBJ2-7 TRBV6-5 CASSYGPEYEQYF
TRBJ2-7 TRBV28 CASSLSGRPGEQYF
TRBJ1-2 TRBV10-1 CASSPGTGGYTF
TRBJ2-1 TRBV19 CASSSLTGGVNEQFF
TRBJ1-5 TRBV11-2 CASSPKGDGNQPQHF
TRBJ1-4 TRBV9 CASSPKSSEKLFF
TRBJ1-5 TRBV15 CATSRSQGNQPQHF
TRBJ1-1 TRBV6-5 CASSYSTGGEAFF
TRBJ2-7 TRBV27 CASSTYRGVEQYF
TRBJ1-6 TRBV23-1 CASSQSRSFKLDSPLHF
TRBJ2-3 TRBV7-6 CASSPRRAPIGTDTQYF
TRBJ1-2 TRBV7-9 CASSFTGVSGGYTF
TRBJ1-6 TRBV5-4 CASSARTDGGSPLHF
TRBJ1-1 TRBV28 CASSAYMDTEAFF
TRBJ1-4 TRBV3-1/TRBV3-2 CASSRQGDEKLFF
TRBJ2-5 TRBV2 CASKPGQGPVGETQYF
TRBJ2-2 TRBV5-1 CASSTLGGGTGELFF
TRBJ2-7 TRBV28 CASSLTSGAYEQYF
TRBJ1-2 TRBV2 CASRVSYSYGYTF
TRBJ1-4 TRBV5-1 CASSLAPGFNEKLFF